Reported below is one TCR beta chain. TCRdb keeps only in-frame clones here, not all; method: immunoSEQ multiplex PCR. The table records some 99,000 clones, roughly 96% of them present only once. This sample was taken from a study of technical replicates of blood from several donors. The CDR3 covers 14 residues. From germline, CDR1 is WSHSY and CDR2 SAAADI. V lost 3 bases to trimming and J lost 4 bases; unmatched junction nucleotides: 1. This clonotype originated in a human donor in good health. This chain uses TRBV10-2 with TRBJ1-4; 8 positions agree with TRBD1. Input material: T cells isolated from PBMCs. DNA of the CDR3: TGCGCCAGCAGTGACACAGGGGGTAATGAAAAACTGTTTTTT. Protein sequence: CASSDTGGNEKLFF.